The T cell receptor beta chain under discussion was sequenced for a study of blood T cell repertoires in COVID-19. Turning to the study itself: Some COVID-19 samples were acute and others convalescent; all came from the United States, Italy and Spain. PBMCs, B-cell-depleted T cells, or T cells were the source of the cDNA or gDNA that made up the material.

The authors' processing: Nucleated cell number was recorded as an estimate derived from reference gene primer amplification. The method was immunoSEQ multiplex PCR; TCRdb's version includes in-frame clones alone and lacks a portion of them. The V and J calls and clone size are taken from that table; D and trimming were inferred from the DNA. The sample yields roughly 260,000 clones, around 90% seen once. The germline gives CDR1 LGHDT, CDR2 YNNKEL (reference sequence). The trim removed 3 bases at V and 2 bases at J, leaving 2 bases unmatched. CDR3 length equals 15 residues. Source material: peripheral blood. The source of this sequence is a woman in her forties or fifties who had recovered from COVID-19. The chain joins TRBV3-1 (or the pseudogene TRBV3-2) to TRBJ2-1, with TRBD2 matching 9 bases. The CDR3 is CASSQSSGTYNEQFF. The DNA of the CDR3 is TGTGCCAGCAGCCAGTCTAGCGGGACCTACAATGAGCAGTTCTTC.